These 5 T cell receptor beta chains were all obtained from the same sample, sequenced in a study of cytomegalovirus exposure and HLA in healthy donors. The PCR employed 60 Vbeta primers together with 13 Jbeta primers. Data came from immunoSEQ multiplex PCR; TCRdb stores just in-frame clones and leaves some out. The data contain about 220,000 clones, about 80% of them singletons. Input material: PBMCs. The receptors shown here come from a man aged 35 to 55 in good health and CMV-seropositive.

The chain couples TRBV10-3 to TRBJ2-3; D is perhaps TRBD1 (5 bases). Germline assignment: CDR1 ENHRY and CDR2 SYGVKD. This CDR3 contains 15 residues. The V gene lost 6 bases and the J gene lost 2 bases, with 15 bases spanning the gap. CDR3 in DNA: TGTGCCATCAGCCCCGGACACAGAACCACAGATACGCAGTATTTT. This codes for CAISPGHRTTDTQYF.

The chain recombines TRBV7-9 with TRBJ2-2; D is uncertain. The V end was cut by 5 bases, the J end by 0 bases, with 13 bases between. CDR3 length equals 16 residues. Germline V gene data show CDR1 as SEHNR and CDR2 as FQNEAQ (reference sequence). The CDR3 loop reads CASSPLLGANTGELFF. Here the CDR3 DNA reads TGTGCCAGCAGCCCTCTGCTGGGCGCGAACACCGGGGAGCTGTTTTTT.

V gene TRBV5-6 combines with J gene TRBJ2-5; TRBD2 matches 9 bases. The CDR3 has 15 residues. Germline CDR1 reads SGHDT; CDR2 reads YYEEEE. V gave up 4 bases and J gave up 2 bases; unmatched junction bases: 6. CDR3 in DNA: TGTGCCAGCAGCCTCCTAGCGGGATCACAAGAGACCCAGTACTTC. This codes for CASSLLAGSQETQYF.

The chain links TRBV11-2 to TRBJ1-2; TRBD1 is a possible D gene (5 bases). Germline assignment: CDR1 SGHAT and CDR2 FQNNGV. CDR3 length equals 14 residues. V lost 1 base to trimming and J lost 3 bases, with 9 bases between them. CDR3 region: CASSLGGGDYGYTF. The CDR3 nucleotides read TGTGCCAGCAGCTTAGGCGGGGGGGACTATGGCTACACCTTC.

Regarding this clone: In the same sample, other DNA sequences code for this CDR3. The rearrangement links TRBV30 to TRBJ1-5; perhaps TRBD1 as D (5 bases). The V gene lost 1 base and the J gene lost 1 base, with 5 bases spanning the gap. There are 13 residues in the CDR3. Germline V CDR1 and CDR2: GTSNPN, SVGIG (reference sequence). The CDR3 DNA follows: TGTGCCTGGAGTGGACAGAGCAATCAGCCCCAGCATTTT. It encodes CAWSGQSNQPQHF.